The clone carrying this T cell receptor beta chain appeared many times. The entry originates in a study of T cells in Graves' hyperthyroidism and ophthalmopathy. Researchers amplified the TCR beta CDR3 regions from RNA transcripts. HTBI primers were the set used in a first-round RT-PCR of the TCR CDR3. TCRdb used MiXCR to reprocess the multiplex PCR reads, holding one entry per CDR3 protein. The data show 700,000 to 950,000 distinct CDR3 sequences, under 45% seen once. V was trimmed by 5 bases and J by 2 bases, leaving 19 bases between them. Germline values: CDR1 DFQATT, CDR2 SNEGSKA (reference sequence). The CDR3 has 15 amino acids.

The sequencing sample was made of blood. This TCR was sampled from a woman aged 40 to 50 with Graves' hyperthyroidism. The chain links TRBV20-1 to TRBJ2-7; the D call may be TRBD1 or TRBD2 (7 bases each). The CDR3 region has the DNA TGCAGTGCTTCTGAGCCCAGGGGGGGACCCTACGAGCAGTACTTC. Translating it yields CSASEPRGGPYEQYF.